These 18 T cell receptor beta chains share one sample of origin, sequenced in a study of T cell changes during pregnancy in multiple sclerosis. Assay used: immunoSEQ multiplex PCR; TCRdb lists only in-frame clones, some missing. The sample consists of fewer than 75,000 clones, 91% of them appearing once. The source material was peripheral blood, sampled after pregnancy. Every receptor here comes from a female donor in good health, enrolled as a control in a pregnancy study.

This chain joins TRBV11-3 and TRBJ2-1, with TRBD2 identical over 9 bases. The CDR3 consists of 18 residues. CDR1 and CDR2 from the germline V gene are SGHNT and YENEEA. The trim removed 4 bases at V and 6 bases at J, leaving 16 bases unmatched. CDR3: CASSSRRGGRAEGNEQFF. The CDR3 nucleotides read TGTGCCAGCAGCTCAAGGAGGGGCGGGAGGGCCGAGGGCAATGAGCAGTTCTTC.

The CDR3 DNA sequence: TGTGCCTGGAGTGGGATTAGCCGGGAGACCCAGTACTTC. Protein product: CAWSGISRETQYF. This rearrangement joins TRBV30 to TRBJ2-5; D gene uncertain. The CDR3 is 13 residues long. V lost 1 base and J 5 bases, leaving 11 bases between the germline ends. Germline loops: CDR1 GTSNPN, CDR2 SVGIG (reference sequence).

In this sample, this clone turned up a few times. This chain's CDR3 is CASRFSPGQGGSEQYF. The DNA for the CDR3 is TGTGCCAGCAGGTTTTCGCCGGGACAGGGAGGGAGTGAGCAGTACTTC. This sequence joins TRBV7-3 and TRBJ2-7; TRBD1 matches 9 bases. CDR3 size: 16 residues. The trim removed 6 bases at V and 7 bases at J, leaving 16 bases unmatched. Germline assignment: CDR1 SGHTA and CDR2 FQGTGA.

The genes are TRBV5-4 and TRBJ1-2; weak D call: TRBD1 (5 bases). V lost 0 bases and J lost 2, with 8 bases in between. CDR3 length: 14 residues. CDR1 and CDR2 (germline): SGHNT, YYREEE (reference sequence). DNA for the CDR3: TGTGCCAGCAGCTTGGCCGGGGGGAACTATGGCTACACCTTC. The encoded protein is CASSLAGGNYGYTF.

CDR3 sequence: CASSSKQGALTEAFF. As DNA, the CDR3 is TGTGCCAGCAGCAGCAAACAGGGGGCCCTGACTGAAGCTTTCTTT. The chain links TRBV5-4 to TRBJ1-1, with 9 bases fitting TRBD1. The CDR3 runs 15 residues. CDR1 is SGHNT and CDR2 is YYREEE in the germline V gene (reference sequence). V lost 4 bases, J lost 5 bases, and 9 bases stayed unmatched.

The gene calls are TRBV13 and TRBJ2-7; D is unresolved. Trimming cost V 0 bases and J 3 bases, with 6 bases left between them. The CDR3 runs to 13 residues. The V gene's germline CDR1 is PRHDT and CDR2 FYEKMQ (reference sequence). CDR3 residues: CASSLGASYEQYF. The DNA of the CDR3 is TGTGCCAGCAGCTTAGGGGCTAGCTACGAGCAGTACTTC. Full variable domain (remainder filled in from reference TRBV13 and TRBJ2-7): AAGVIQSPRHLIKEKRETATLKCYPIPRHDTVYWYQQGPGQDPQFLISFYEKMQSDKGSIPDRFSAQQFSDYHSELNMSSLELGDSALYFCASSLGASYEQYFGPGTRLTVT.

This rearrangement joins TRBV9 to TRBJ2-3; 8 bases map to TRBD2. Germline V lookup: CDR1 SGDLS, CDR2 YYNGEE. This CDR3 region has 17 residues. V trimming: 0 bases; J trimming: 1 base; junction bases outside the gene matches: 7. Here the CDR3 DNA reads TGTGCCAGCAGCGTAGGTGGGCGGGGACTAGGCACAGATACGCAGTATTTT. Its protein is CASSVGGRGLGTDTQYF.

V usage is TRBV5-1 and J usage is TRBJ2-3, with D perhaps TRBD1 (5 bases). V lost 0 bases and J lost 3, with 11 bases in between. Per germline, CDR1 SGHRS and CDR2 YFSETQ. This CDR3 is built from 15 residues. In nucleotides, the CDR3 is TGCGCCAGCAGCTTGGAGGGGATTAGGACAGATACGCAGTATTTT. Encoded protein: CASSLEGIRTDTQYF.

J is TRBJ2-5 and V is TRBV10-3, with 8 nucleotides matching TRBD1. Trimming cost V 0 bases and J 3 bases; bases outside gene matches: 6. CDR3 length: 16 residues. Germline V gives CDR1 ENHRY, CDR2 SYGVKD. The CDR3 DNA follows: TGTGCCATCAGTGAGTCGGGGACAGGACTTAAAGAGACCCAGTACTTC. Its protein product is CAISESGTGLKETQYF.

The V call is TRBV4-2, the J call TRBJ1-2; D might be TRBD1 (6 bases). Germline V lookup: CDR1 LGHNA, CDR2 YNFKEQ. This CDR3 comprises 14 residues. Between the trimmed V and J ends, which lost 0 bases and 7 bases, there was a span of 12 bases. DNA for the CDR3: TGTGCCAGCAGCCAAGATGCCCAGGGGTCTGGCTACACCTTC. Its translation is CASSQDAQGSGYTF.

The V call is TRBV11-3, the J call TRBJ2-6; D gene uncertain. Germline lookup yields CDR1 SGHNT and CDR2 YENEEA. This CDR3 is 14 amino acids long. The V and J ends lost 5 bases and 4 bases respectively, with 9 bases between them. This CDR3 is CASSPTAGANVLTF. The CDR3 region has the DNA TGTGCCAGCAGCCCGACTGCAGGGGCCAACGTCCTGACTTTC.

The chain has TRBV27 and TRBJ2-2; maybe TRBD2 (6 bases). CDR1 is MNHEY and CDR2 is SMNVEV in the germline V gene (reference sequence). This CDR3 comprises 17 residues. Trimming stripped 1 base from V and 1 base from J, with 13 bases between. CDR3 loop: CASSLLYGGRNTGELFF. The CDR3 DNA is TGTGCCAGCAGTTTATTATACGGGGGAAGGAACACCGGGGAGCTGTTTTTT.

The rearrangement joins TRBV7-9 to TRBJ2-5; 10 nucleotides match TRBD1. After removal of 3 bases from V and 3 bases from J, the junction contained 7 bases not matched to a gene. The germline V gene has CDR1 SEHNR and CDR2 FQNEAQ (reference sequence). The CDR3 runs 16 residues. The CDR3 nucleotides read TGTGCCAGCAGCTTGGATCCGGGACAGGGGAAAGAGACCCAGTACTTC. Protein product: CASSLDPGQGKETQYF.

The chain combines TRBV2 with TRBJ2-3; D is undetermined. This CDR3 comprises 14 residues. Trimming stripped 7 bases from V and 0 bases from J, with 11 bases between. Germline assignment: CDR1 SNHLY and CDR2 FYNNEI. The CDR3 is CASTLTRSTDTQYF. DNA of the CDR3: TGTGCCAGCACGTTAACGCGGAGCACAGATACGCAGTATTTT.

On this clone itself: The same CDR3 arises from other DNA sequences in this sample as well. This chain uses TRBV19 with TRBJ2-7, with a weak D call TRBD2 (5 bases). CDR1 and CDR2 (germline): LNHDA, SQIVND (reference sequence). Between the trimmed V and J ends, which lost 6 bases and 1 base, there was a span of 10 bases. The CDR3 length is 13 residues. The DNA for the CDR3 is TGTGCCAGTAGCCGGACGGGGTCCTACGAGCAGTACTTC. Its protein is CASSRTGSYEQYF.

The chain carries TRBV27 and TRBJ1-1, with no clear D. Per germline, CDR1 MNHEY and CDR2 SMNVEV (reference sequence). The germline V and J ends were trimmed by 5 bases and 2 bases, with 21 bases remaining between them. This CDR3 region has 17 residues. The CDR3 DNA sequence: TGTGCCAGCAGTATCGCTCGTAACCCAATTAGAAACACTGAAGCTTTCTTT. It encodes CASSIARNPIRNTEAFF.

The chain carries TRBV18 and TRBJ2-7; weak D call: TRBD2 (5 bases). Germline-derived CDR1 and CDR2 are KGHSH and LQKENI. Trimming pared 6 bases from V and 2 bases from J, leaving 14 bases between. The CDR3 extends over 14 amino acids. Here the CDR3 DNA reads TGTGCCAGCTCCTACGCGGGCAGCACCTACGAGCAGTACTTC. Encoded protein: CASSYAGSTYEQYF.

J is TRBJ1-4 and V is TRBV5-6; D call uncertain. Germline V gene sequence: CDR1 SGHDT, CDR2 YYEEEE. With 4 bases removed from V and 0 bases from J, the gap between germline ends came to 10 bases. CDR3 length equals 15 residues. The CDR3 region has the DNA TGTGCCAGCAGCCCCCGGGAGGCAACTAATGAAAAACTGTTTTTT. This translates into CASSPREATNEKLFF.